This is a list of T cell receptor beta chains from one sample in a study of shared clonotypes between healthy human individuals. TCRdb keeps only in-frame clones here, not all; method: immunoSEQ multiplex PCR. In the table there are about half a million clones, roughly three quarters of which are singletons. Source material: PBMCs. The receptor set was obtained from a woman in her thirties or forties in good health. Some clones in this sample may be carry-over from other donors' samples. The CDR3 runs from the conserved cysteine through the conserved F or W. Each record gives: J gene, clone size, D gene, V gene, CDR3 DNA, CDR3 protein. D genes are given only for firm matches. Clone size is not always given. Where it is, it says once, few, many or a class for expanded clones.

J gene: TRBJ1-2; clone size: -; D gene: -; V gene: TRBV4-3; CDR3 DNA: TGCGCCAGCAGCCAAGAGGTGGGGGCTCACTATGGCTACACCTTC; CDR3 protein: CASSQEVGAHYGYTF
J gene: TRBJ2-2; clone size: -; D gene: -; V gene: TRBV11-2; CDR3 DNA: TGTGCCAGCACCGCGTCCAGGAGGACCGGGGAGCTGTTTTTT; CDR3 protein: CASTASRRTGELFF
J gene: TRBJ2-1; clone size: -; D gene: -; V gene: TRBV6-5; CDR3 DNA: TGTGCCAGCAGCCCCTTGACAGAAGATAGGGAGCAGTTCTTC; CDR3 protein: CASSPLTEDREQFF
J gene: TRBJ2-5; clone size: -; D gene: -; V gene: TRBV5-4; CDR3 DNA: TGTGCCAGCAGCCTGGTGGGGAGGTCAGGGAACCAAGAGACCCAGTACTTC; CDR3 protein: CASSLVGRSGNQETQYF
J gene: TRBJ2-7; clone size: -; D gene: TRBD1; V gene: TRBV28; CDR3 DNA: TGTGCCAGCAGCCGGGGGACAGGGTGGAACTACGAGCAGTACTTC; CDR3 protein: CASSRGTGWNYEQYF
J gene: TRBJ2-3; clone size: many; D gene: -; V gene: TRBV28; CDR3 DNA: TGTGCCAGCAGTTTCCGGGGGGCCGGCACAGATACGCAGTATTTT; CDR3 protein: CASSFRGAGTDTQYF
J gene: TRBJ2-1; clone size: -; D gene: -; V gene: TRBV7-3; CDR3 DNA: TGTGCCAGCAGCCAACGGGGCCCCGTGAATGAGCAGTTCTTC; CDR3 protein: CASSQRGPVNEQFF
J gene: TRBJ1-2; clone size: -; D gene: TRBD1; V gene: TRBV10-3; CDR3 DNA: TGTGCCATCAGCGGACAGGGGGCCACCTATGGCTACACCTTC; CDR3 protein: CAISGQGATYGYTF
J gene: TRBJ1-1; clone size: few; D gene: -; V gene: TRBV18; CDR3 DNA: TGTGCCAGCTCACAGGGCTTGAACACTGAAGCTTTCTTT; CDR3 protein: CASSQGLNTEAFF
J gene: TRBJ1-5; clone size: -; D gene: -; V gene: TRBV6-6; CDR3 DNA: TGTGCCAGCACAAATTTCAGACAGGAGCTTCAGCCCCAGCATTTT; CDR3 protein: CASTNFRQELQPQHF
J gene: TRBJ2-7; clone size: -; D gene: -; V gene: TRBV5-1; CDR3 DNA: TGCGCCAGCAGCTTGGCCCGCGGCGGCGAGCAGTACTTC; CDR3 protein: CASSLARGGEQYF
J gene: TRBJ2-3; clone size: -; D gene: -; V gene: TRBV5-4; CDR3 DNA: TGTGCCAGCAGCTCGGGACTGGCGACTAGCACAGATACGCAGTATTTT; CDR3 protein: CASSSGLATSTDTQYF
J gene: TRBJ2-1; clone size: -; D gene: TRBD1; V gene: TRBV29-1; CDR3 DNA: TGCAGCGTCCGACAGGGGGAATACAATGAGCAGTTCTTC; CDR3 protein: CSVRQGEYNEQFF
J gene: TRBJ2-3; clone size: few; D gene: -; V gene: TRBV19; CDR3 DNA: TGTGCCAGTAGTATAGGAGATACGCAGTATTTT; CDR3 protein: CASSIGDTQYF
J gene: TRBJ2-1; clone size: -; D gene: -; V gene: TRBV9; CDR3 DNA: TGTGCCAGCAGCGTAGTCCATCACACTGGGCTTGACAATGAGCAGTTCTTC; CDR3 protein: CASSVVHHTGLDNEQFF
J gene: TRBJ2-1; clone size: -; D gene: -; V gene: TRBV2; CDR3 DNA: TGTGCCAGCAAGCTTGGAGGCAATGAGCAGTTCTTC; CDR3 protein: CASKLGGNEQFF
J gene: TRBJ1-1; clone size: -; D gene: -; V gene: TRBV7-2; CDR3 DNA: TGTGCCAGCAGCTTAGCGCCGACCCCTCGGGACACTGAAGCTTTCTTT; CDR3 protein: CASSLAPTPRDTEAFF
J gene: TRBJ1-4; clone size: -; D gene: TRBD1; V gene: TRBV4-1; CDR3 DNA: TGCGCCAGCAGCCAAGGGGGACAGGGCGTAGAAAAACTGTTTTTT; CDR3 protein: CASSQGGQGVEKLFF
J gene: TRBJ2-1; clone size: once; D gene: TRBD2; V gene: TRBV6-5; CDR3 DNA: TGTGCCAGCAGGGGTGCGGGGGGTTCCTACAATGAGCAGTTCTTC; CDR3 protein: CASRGAGGSYNEQFF
J gene: TRBJ2-7; clone size: -; D gene: TRBD1; V gene: TRBV10-3; CDR3 DNA: TGTGCCATCAGTCCCTCCGGGACAGGGGGATCCTACGAGCAGTACTTC; CDR3 protein: CAISPSGTGGSYEQYF
J gene: TRBJ1-2; clone size: -; D gene: -; V gene: TRBV11-2; CDR3 DNA: TGTGCCAGCAGCTTATCCGGGTCAGGGGCCGGCTACACCTTC; CDR3 protein: CASSLSGSGAGYTF
J gene: TRBJ1-3; clone size: few; D gene: -; V gene: TRBV19; CDR3 DNA: TGTGCCAGTAGTCGGGAGGACGGAGGTACTGGAAACACCATATATTTT; CDR3 protein: CASSREDGGTGNTIYF
J gene: TRBJ2-3; clone size: -; D gene: TRBD2; V gene: TRBV14; CDR3 DNA: TGTGCCAGCAGCCTCCGGGACTACACAGATACGCAGTATTTT; CDR3 protein: CASSLRDYTDTQYF
J gene: TRBJ2-2; clone size: few; D gene: TRBD2; V gene: TRBV7-9; CDR3 DNA: TGTGCCAGCAGCTTTGGGACTAGCGGTTTGGCCGGGGAGCTGTTTTTT; CDR3 protein: CASSFGTSGLAGELFF
J gene: TRBJ2-1; clone size: many; D gene: -; V gene: TRBV6-5; CDR3 DNA: TGTGCCAGCAGTTACTCGGGCGGAGGCTCCTACAATGAGCAGTTCTTC; CDR3 protein: CASSYSGGGSYNEQFF
J gene: TRBJ2-7; clone size: -; D gene: TRBD2; V gene: TRBV27; CDR3 DNA: TGTGCCAGCAGTTTCCTAGCGGGAGGTCTCTCCTACGAGCAGTACTTC; CDR3 protein: CASSFLAGGLSYEQYF
J gene: TRBJ2-7; clone size: -; D gene: -; V gene: TRBV6-1; CDR3 DNA: TGTGCCAGCAGTGCCCCCTACGAGCAGTACTTC; CDR3 protein: CASSAPYEQYF
J gene: TRBJ2-7; clone size: -; D gene: -; V gene: TRBV25-1; CDR3 DNA: TGTGCCAGCAGTGGGCCCATCTACGAGCAGTACTTC; CDR3 protein: CASSGPIYEQYF
J gene: TRBJ2-2; clone size: -; D gene: TRBD1; V gene: TRBV18; CDR3 DNA: TGTGCCAGCTCACCCCCGACAGGGTTCGCGAACACCGGGGAGCTGTTTTTT; CDR3 protein: CASSPPTGFANTGELFF
J gene: TRBJ2-1; clone size: -; D gene: TRBD2; V gene: TRBV29-1; CDR3 DNA: TGCAGCGGGCGGTTAGCGGGGAGGGATGAGCAGTTCTTC; CDR3 protein: CSGRLAGRDEQFF
J gene: TRBJ2-7; clone size: once; D gene: -; V gene: TRBV28; CDR3 DNA: TGTGCCAGCAGTTTATACTCCTCCGAGCAGTACTTC; CDR3 protein: CASSLYSSEQYF
J gene: TRBJ1-5; clone size: -; D gene: -; V gene: TRBV19; CDR3 DNA: TGTGCCAGTAGTATAGGCAATCAGCCCCAGCATTTT; CDR3 protein: CASSIGNQPQHF
J gene: TRBJ2-5; clone size: many; D gene: TRBD2; V gene: TRBV7-3; CDR3 DNA: TGTGCCAGCAGCGACCGCCGGGGGGGCCAAGAGACCCAGTACTTC; CDR3 protein: CASSDRRGGQETQYF
J gene: TRBJ2-6; clone size: -; D gene: TRBD2; V gene: TRBV5-1; CDR3 DNA: TGCGCCAGCAGCTGGACTAGCGGGAGTGGGGCCAACGTCCTGACTTTC; CDR3 protein: CASSWTSGSGANVLTF
J gene: TRBJ1-1; clone size: few; D gene: -; V gene: TRBV5-1; CDR3 DNA: TGCGCCAGCAGCGTTGGACAGAACACTGAAGCTTTCTTT; CDR3 protein: CASSVGQNTEAFF
J gene: TRBJ2-1; clone size: -; D gene: TRBD2; V gene: TRBV7-6; CDR3 DNA: TGTGCCAGCAGCTTAGGCGGCGGGAGCCGCAATGAGCAGTTCTTC; CDR3 protein: CASSLGGGSRNEQFF
J gene: TRBJ2-5; clone size: once; D gene: -; V gene: TRBV28; CDR3 DNA: TGTGCCAGCAGGGGAGGCGCACCCCAAGAGACCCAGTACTTC; CDR3 protein: CASRGGAPQETQYF
J gene: TRBJ2-5; clone size: -; D gene: TRBD1; V gene: TRBV5-1; CDR3 DNA: TGCGCCAGCAGCCCTCGGACAGGGGAGATGGGTAAGACCCAGTACTTC; CDR3 protein: CASSPRTGEMGKTQYF
J gene: TRBJ1-2; clone size: -; D gene: -; V gene: TRBV21-1; CDR3 DNA: TGTGCCAGCCATCCCCGGTTTGGGGATGGCTACACCTTC; CDR3 protein: CASHPRFGDGYTF
J gene: TRBJ1-2; clone size: -; D gene: -; V gene: TRBV5-4; CDR3 DNA: TGTGCCAGCAACACGGACAAGACTAACTATGGCTACACCTTC; CDR3 protein: CASNTDKTNYGYTF
J gene: TRBJ2-1; clone size: -; D gene: -; V gene: TRBV27; CDR3 DNA: TGTGCCAGCAGCTATCCGGGCGAGGGAAACGGTGAGCAGTTCTTC; CDR3 protein: CASSYPGEGNGEQFF
J gene: TRBJ1-4; clone size: -; D gene: -; V gene: TRBV7-9; CDR3 DNA: TGTGCCAGCAGCTTAGAGTCAGGGGCTAATGAAAAACTGTTTTTT; CDR3 protein: CASSLESGANEKLFF
J gene: TRBJ1-4; clone size: -; D gene: -; V gene: TRBV15; CDR3 DNA: TGTGCCACCAGCACCTTATCAGGGGTAACTAATGAAAAACTGTTTTTT; CDR3 protein: CATSTLSGVTNEKLFF
J gene: TRBJ2-1; clone size: once; D gene: TRBD2; V gene: TRBV5-7; CDR3 DNA: TGTGCCAGCAGCTTCCTGACTCGGCGGGAGATGGATGAGCAGTTCTTC; CDR3 protein: CASSFLTRREMDEQFF
J gene: TRBJ1-4; clone size: -; D gene: -; V gene: TRBV10-2; CDR3 DNA: TGCGCCAGCAGTGGGGGCAGGGATAATGAAAAACTGTTTTTT; CDR3 protein: CASSGGRDNEKLFF
J gene: TRBJ1-4; clone size: few; D gene: -; V gene: TRBV11-2; CDR3 DNA: TGTGCCAGCAGCATAAGAAGTGCAACTAATGAAAAACTGTTTTTT; CDR3 protein: CASSIRSATNEKLFF
J gene: TRBJ1-3; clone size: -; D gene: -; V gene: TRBV6-1; CDR3 DNA: TGTGCCAGCAGTGAAAAAGGACCTCACTCTGGAAACACCATATATTTT; CDR3 protein: CASSEKGPHSGNTIYF
J gene: TRBJ1-2; clone size: -; D gene: TRBD1; V gene: TRBV9; CDR3 DNA: TGTGCCAGCGCTGGACAGGGGGCGTCTGGCTACACCTTC; CDR3 protein: CASAGQGASGYTF
J gene: TRBJ2-5; clone size: -; D gene: -; V gene: TRBV7-7; CDR3 DNA: TGTGCTAGCAGTCCGACGACGGAGACCCAGTACTTC; CDR3 protein: CASSPTTETQYF